Following are 28 T cell receptor beta chains from one sample sequenced in a study of T cell responses to AZD1222 COVID-19 vaccine. Method: immunoSEQ multiplex PCR; TCRdb's copy keeps in-frame clones and lacks some. The table has roughly 69,000 clones, around 80% seen once. The input for sequencing was peripheral blood, taken 28 days after the second AZD1222 dose. Receptor source: an adult who received the AZD1222 COVID-19 vaccine.

The V and J genes are TRBV18 and TRBJ1-5; 7 bases align to TRBD1. Per the germline V gene, CDR1 is KGHSH and CDR2 is LQKENI. Losses at the gene ends were 3 bases for V and 3 bases for J; bases not matched to a gene: 5. The CDR3 consists of 15 residues. The CDR3 nucleotides are TGTGCCAGCTCACCCGGTGGGACAGTCAATCAGCCCCAGCATTTT. This encodes CASSPGGTVNQPQHF.

The rearrangement joins TRBV7-9 to TRBJ2-3, with TRBD2 matching over 14 bases. This CDR3 has 17 amino acids. The germline CDR1 and CDR2 sequences are SEHNR and FQNEAQ (reference sequence). With 0 bases clipped from V and 4 bases from J, the junction kept 3 bases outside the gene matches. This CDR3 reads CASSLATSGGAPDTQYF. The CDR3 DNA follows: TGTGCCAGCAGCTTAGCGACTAGCGGGGGGGCCCCAGATACGCAGTATTTT.

The chain carries TRBV4-3 and TRBJ2-5; D remains ambiguous. The germline V gene has CDR1 LGHNA and CDR2 YSLEER. Trimming stripped 0 bases from V and 7 bases from J, with 9 bases between. This CDR3 is built from 13 residues. DNA for the CDR3: TGCGCCAGCAGCCAAGATTTGATTGGGACCCAGTACTTC. As protein: CASSQDLIGTQYF.

This chain connects TRBV19 to TRBJ1-3; weak D call: TRBD1 (5 bases). This CDR3 comprises 16 residues. Germline V lookup: CDR1 LNHDA, CDR2 SQIVND (reference sequence). The germline V and J ends were trimmed by 5 bases and 0 bases, with 14 bases remaining between them. The CDR3 protein is CASSPLTVSSGNTIYF. CDR3 in DNA: TGTGCCAGTAGTCCTCTGACAGTGTCCTCTGGAAACACCATATATTTT.

The J gene is TRBJ1-1, the V gene TRBV5-1; D unclear. Trimming removed 5 bases at V and 4 bases at J, with 18 bases between. This CDR3 spans 15 amino acids. Germline V gene lookup returns CDR1 SGHRS and CDR2 YFSETQ. The chain's CDR3 is CASSALLGSGTEAFF. The DNA for the CDR3 is TGCGCCAGCAGTGCCCTTTTGGGCTCGGGCACTGAAGCTTTCTTT.

The chain uses TRBV7-2 and TRBJ1-6; no definite D call. The CDR3 runs 14 residues. V was shortened by 5 bases and J by 0 bases, with 5 bases between the two germline ends. Germline CDR1 reads SGHTA; CDR2 reads FQGNSA. The CDR3 region is CASSLSSYNSPLHF. CDR3 bases: TGTGCCAGCAGCCTAAGCTCCTATAATTCACCCCTCCACTTT.

The V call is TRBV19, the J call TRBJ1-1; a weak D match, TRBD1 (5 bases). Trimming removed 1 base at V and 1 base at J, with 13 bases between. CDR3 length: 16 amino acids. The germline gives CDR1 LNHDA, CDR2 SQIVND (reference sequence). The CDR3 sequence is CASSIASGTTNTEAFF. Written as DNA, the CDR3 is TGTGCCAGTAGTATAGCTTCAGGGACCACGAACACTGAAGCTTTCTTT.

The chain couples TRBV9 to TRBJ2-2, with D hard to call. V lost 4 bases and J lost 9, with 13 bases in between. CDR1 is SGDLS and CDR2 is YYNGEE in the germline V gene. CDR3 length equals 13 residues. Here the CDR3 reads CASSTHVQRELFF. The CDR3 DNA follows: TGTGCCAGCAGCACCCACGTACAACGGGAGCTGTTTTTT.

The chain is built from TRBV18 and TRBJ1-1, with a weak D call TRBD1 (5 bases). Germline V gene lookup returns CDR1 KGHSH and CDR2 LQKENI. The CDR3 contains 15 residues. Trimming shortened V by 6 bases and J by 3 bases, and 17 bases separated the two germline ends. DNA for the CDR3: TGTGCCAGCTCCCCAGGAACTGACAGATACACTGAAGCTTTCTTT. Its protein is CASSPGTDRYTEAFF.

A note on this clone: Other nucleotide sequences in the sample specify the same CDR3. For the CDR3, the DNA is TGTGCCAGCTCACCCCGGGACGACGAGCAGTACTTC. Encoded protein: CASSPRDDEQYF. The chain links TRBV18 to TRBJ2-7; the D call may be TRBD1 or TRBD2 (5 bases each). Trimming removed 3 bases at V and 5 bases at J, with 8 bases between. CDR3 length equals 12 residues. Germline V gene sequence: CDR1 KGHSH, CDR2 LQKENI.

The chain joins TRBV13 to TRBJ1-2; the D gene is possibly TRBD1 (6 bases). The CDR3 extends over 14 amino acids. Between the trimmed V and J ends, which lost 6 bases and 2 bases, there was a span of 13 bases. The germline CDR1 and CDR2 sequences are PRHDT and FYEKMQ (reference sequence). The CDR3, as DNA: TGTGCCAGCAGACAGAGGGGGTCCAACTATGGCTACACCTTC. It yields the protein CASRQRGSNYGYTF.

This chain connects TRBV9 to TRBJ2-1; 15 bases match TRBD2. J gave up 0 bases and V 2 bases, and 12 bases lay outside the gene matches. Per germline, CDR1 SGDLS and CDR2 YYNGEE. The CDR3 is 21 residues long. The CDR3 coding sequence is TGTGCCAGCAGCGTCCCGGGACTAGCGGGGGGCCTTGTTACCTCCTACAATGAGCAGTTCTTC. Its protein product is CASSVPGLAGGLVTSYNEQFF.

The rearrangement uses TRBV19 and TRBJ1-4, with TRBD1 as a possible D gene (5 bases). Trimming shortened V by 5 bases and J by 5 bases, and 15 bases separated the two germline ends. CDR3 length: 15 residues. Germline V CDR1 and CDR2: LNHDA, SQIVND (reference sequence). As DNA, the CDR3 is TGTGCCAGTAGTTGGGGCGGGGGTCAGAATGAAAAACTGTTTTTT. Its protein is CASSWGGGQNEKLFF.

The CDR3 nucleotides are TGTGCCAGCAGCTCAGCCGGGACAGGAGGGTACTTC. It specifies CASSSAGTGGYF. The J gene is TRBJ2-7, the V gene TRBV7-9; 8 nucleotides agree with TRBD1. V lost 4 bases, J lost 12 bases, and 8 bases stayed unmatched. Germline V gives CDR1 SEHNR, CDR2 FQNEAQ (reference sequence). CDR3 length: 12 residues.

V is TRBV5-1 and J is TRBJ1-1; the match to TRBD1 covers 9 bases. Germline V gene sequence: CDR1 SGHRS, CDR2 YFSETQ. The CDR3 extends over 14 amino acids. Trimming at V came to 3 bases and at J to 2 bases, leaving 2 bases not matched to a gene. The CDR3 reads CASSWGQGNTEAFF. In DNA, the CDR3 is TGCGCCAGCAGCTGGGGACAGGGAAACACTGAAGCTTTCTTT.

This clone was counted a single time. V gene TRBV4-3 combines with J gene TRBJ2-5; D perhaps matches TRBD2 (5 bases). Between the trimmed V and J ends, which lost 2 bases and 2 bases, there was a span of 6 bases. The V gene's germline CDR1 is LGHNA and CDR2 YSLEER. This CDR3 is built from 13 residues. The chain's CDR3 is CASSQRRQETQYF. CDR3 DNA: TGCGCCAGCAGCCAAAGGAGGCAAGAGACCCAGTACTTC.

The V gene is TRBV6-1, the J gene TRBJ1-4; D gene uncertain. This CDR3 spans 15 amino acids. V lost 1 base and J 11 bases, leaving 17 bases between the germline ends. Germline CDR1 MNHNS, CDR2 SASEGT. CDR3 coding DNA: TGTGCCAGCAGTGAAGTTTCTGGCTCGATGGGTAAACTGTTTTTT. Translation: CASSEVSGSMGKLFF.

V is TRBV4-3 and J is TRBJ2-7, with 8 bases lining up with TRBD1. V lost 2 bases to trimming and J lost 6 bases; unmatched junction nucleotides: 3. This CDR3 comprises 13 residues. Germline values: CDR1 LGHNA, CDR2 YSLEER. The CDR3 here is CASSQWTGTEQYF. The CDR3 nucleotides are TGCGCCAGCAGCCAATGGACAGGGACCGAGCAGTACTTC.

The V and J genes are TRBV5-1 and TRBJ1-5; D is perhaps TRBD1 (5 bases). CDR3 length: 13 amino acids. Trimming left V 0 bases short and J 5 bases short, with 6 bases between. Looked up from germline, CDR1 is SGHRS and CDR2 is YFSETQ. In nucleotides, the CDR3 is TGCGCCAGCAGCTTGGGCAGGGATCAGCCCCAGCATTTT. Its protein product is CASSLGRDQPQHF.

This clone was recorded once. This chain connects TRBV18 to TRBJ2-3; TRBD2 matches at 9 bases. The V and J ends lost 5 bases and 6 bases, in that order; junction bases with no gene match: 12. Germline V gives CDR1 KGHSH, CDR2 LQKENI. CDR3 length: 16 residues. The CDR3 bases are TGTGCCAGCTCAAAGGTTAATAGCGGGGGATCTGATACGCAGTATTTT. Amino acid sequence: CASSKVNSGGSDTQYF.

The V call is TRBV7-9, the J call TRBJ2-7; 8 nucleotides agree with TRBD2. Germline CDR1 reads SEHNR; CDR2 reads FQNEAQ (reference sequence). This CDR3 region has 14 residues. V trimming: 5 bases; J trimming: 2 bases; junction bases outside the gene matches: 5. DNA for the CDR3: TGTGCCAGCAGCCCAGGACTAGCCCCCTACGAGCAGTACTTC. This codes for CASSPGLAPYEQYF.

The V call is TRBV7-9, the J call TRBJ2-2, with unresolved D. The V and J ends lost 4 bases and 0 bases respectively, with 9 bases between them. There are 15 residues in the CDR3. Germline CDR1 and CDR2: SEHNR and FQNEAQ (reference sequence). The DNA of the CDR3 is TGTGCCAGCAGCTCCGGTTTGGCGAACACCGGGGAGCTGTTTTTT. Its protein is CASSSGLANTGELFF.

This sequence joins TRBV6-1 and TRBJ1-5, with D hard to call. Germline V CDR1 and CDR2: MNHNS, SASEGT. The CDR3 is made up of 14 amino acids. V was shortened by 5 bases and J by 4 bases, with 12 bases between the two germline ends. The CDR3 sequence: CASSSDNGNQPQHF. The CDR3 DNA reads as TGTGCCAGCAGTTCAGACAATGGGAATCAGCCCCAGCATTTT.

V is TRBV6-5 and J is TRBJ1-2; TRBD1 might be the D (6 bases). Looked up from germline, CDR1 is MNHEY and CDR2 is SVGAGI. V was cut by 6 bases and J by 5 bases, with 10 bases left in between. CDR3 size: 12 residues. The CDR3 DNA follows: TGTGCCAGCAGGCCCACAGGGTATGGCTACACCTTC. It is translated as CASRPTGYGYTF.

The rearrangement uses TRBV5-1 and TRBJ2-6; weak D call: TRBD1 (5 bases). The length of the CDR3 is 15 residues. CDR1 is SGHRS and CDR2 is YFSETQ in the germline V gene. Trimming took off 5 bases at V and 2 bases at J, with 11 bases between the two ends. CDR3 loop: CASSSAGPGANVLTF. CDR3 sequence (DNA): TGCGCCAGCAGTTCTGCAGGGCCTGGGGCCAACGTCCTGACTTTC.

The chain combines TRBV11-2 with TRBJ1-1; D gene uncertain. The CDR3 has 14 residues. Germline CDR1 SGHAT, CDR2 FQNNGV. Trimming left V 5 bases short and J 0 bases short, with 10 bases between. The DNA for the CDR3 is TGTGCCAGCAGCCCTCAAACCCTGAACACTGAAGCTTTCTTT. It encodes CASSPQTLNTEAFF.

The sample holds one count of this clone. The rearrangement joins TRBV18 to TRBJ1-3; perhaps TRBD1 as D (6 bases). CDR3 length equals 18 residues. Germline assignment: CDR1 KGHSH and CDR2 LQKENI. V lost 3 bases, J lost 3 bases, and 21 bases lay in between. Written as DNA, the CDR3 is TGTGCCAGCTCACCCCAGAGGACAGCGCTTCTTCTTGGAAACACCATATATTTT. Translating gives CASSPQRTALLLGNTIYF. Complete variable domain (other parts from reference TRBV18 and TRBJ1-3): NAGVMQNPRHLVRRRGQEARLRCSPMKGHSHVYWYRQLPEEGLKFMVYLQKENIIDESGMPKERFSAEFPKEGPSILRIQQVVRGDSAAYFCASSPQRTALLLGNTIYFGEGSWLTVV.

The chain combines TRBV21-1 with TRBJ2-2; TRBD1 was called by the table and not checked on the DNA. TRBV21-1 is a listed pseudogene. The CDR3 consists of 16 residues. The DNA for the CDR3 is TGTGCCAGCAGCACACGGACAGGGAAACACACCGGGGAGCTGTTTTTT. It is translated as CASSTRTGKHTGELFF.